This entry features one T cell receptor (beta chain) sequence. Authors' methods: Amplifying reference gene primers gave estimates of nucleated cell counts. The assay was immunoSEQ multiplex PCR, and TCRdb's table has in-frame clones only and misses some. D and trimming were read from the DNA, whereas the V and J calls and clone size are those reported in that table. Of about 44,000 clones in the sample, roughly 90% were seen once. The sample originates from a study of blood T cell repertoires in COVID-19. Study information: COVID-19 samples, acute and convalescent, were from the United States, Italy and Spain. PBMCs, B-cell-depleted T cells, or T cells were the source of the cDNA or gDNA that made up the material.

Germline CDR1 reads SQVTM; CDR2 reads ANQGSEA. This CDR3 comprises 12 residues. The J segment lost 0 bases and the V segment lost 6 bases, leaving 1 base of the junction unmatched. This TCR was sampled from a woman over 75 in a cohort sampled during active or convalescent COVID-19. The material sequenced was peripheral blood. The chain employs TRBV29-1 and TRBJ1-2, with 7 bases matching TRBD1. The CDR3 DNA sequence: TGCAGCGTGGGACAGTCTAACTATGGCTACACCTTC. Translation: CSVGQSNYGYTF.